These 30 T cell receptor beta chains originate from one sample sequenced in a study of shared clonotypes between healthy human individuals. Produced via immunoSEQ multiplex PCR; TCRdb's table is partial and in-frame only. The data show approximately 2,000,000 clones, roughly 95% seen once. Terminally differentiated effector memory CD45RA+ cells were excluded by CCR7 positive selection of CD45RO-negative cells. The sequenced sample consisted of naive CD8+ T cells from PBMCs. The receptor set was obtained from a man younger than 35 in good health. Some clones in this sample may be carry-over from other donors' samples.

The chain is built from TRBV5-1 and TRBJ1-2; tentatively, D is TRBD1 (6 bases). The CDR3 sequence is 15 residues long. Trimming pared 1 base from V and 6 bases from J, leaving 16 bases between. The germline V gene has CDR1 SGHRS and CDR2 YFSETQ. CDR3 DNA: TGCGCCAGCAGCTTGACCAGGGGCAGGGGCCATGGCTACACCTTC. Residues: CASSLTRGRGHGYTF.

The gene calls are TRBV29-1 and TRBJ2-2; possibly TRBD2 for D (6 bases). The CDR3 has 15 amino acids. Trimming shortened V by 6 bases and J by 4 bases, and 18 bases separated the two germline ends. CDR1 and CDR2 from the germline V gene are SQVTM and ANQGSEA. DNA for the CDR3: TGCAGCGTGGGTGAGCGGGCCCACGCCACCGGGGAGCTGTTTTTT. Encoded protein: CSVGERAHATGELFF.

The chain links TRBV28 to TRBJ1-2; D not certain. V was pared by 5 bases and J by 6 bases, with 7 bases between. This CDR3 has 11 residues. Per the germline V gene, CDR1 is MDHEN and CDR2 is SYDVKM. This CDR3 is CASSEGHGYTF. As DNA, the CDR3 is TGTGCCAGCAGTGAGGGCCATGGCTACACCTTC.

The V call is TRBV29-1, the J call TRBJ2-1, with no clear D. V was clipped by 1 base and J by 0 bases, with 13 bases between them. The CDR3 contains 16 residues. In germline, CDR1 is SQVTM, CDR2 ANQGSEA. The CDR3 sequence is CSVEGAPDSSYNEQFF. The CDR3 coding sequence is TGCAGCGTTGAAGGGGCTCCGGATAGCTCCTACAATGAGCAGTTCTTC.

The rearrangement joins TRBV4-1 to TRBJ1-5; TRBD1 might be the D (5 bases). Germline V CDR1 and CDR2: MGHRA, YSYEKL. This CDR3 is 14 amino acids long. Trimming stripped 4 bases from V and 5 bases from J, with 12 bases between. In nucleotides, the CDR3 is TGCGCCAGCAGCCGGACATTGGTTGATCAGCCCCAGCATTTT. Translating it yields CASSRTLVDQPQHF.

The chain combines TRBV4-1 with TRBJ2-3; 7 bases agree with TRBD2. Trimming took 0 bases from V and 2 from J; bases not matched to a gene: 11. Per germline, CDR1 MGHRA and CDR2 YSYEKL. This CDR3 has 18 amino acids. CDR3 region: CASSQEDGRRAFTDTQYF. The DNA for the CDR3 is TGCGCCAGCAGCCAAGAAGACGGGAGGAGGGCCTTCACAGATACGCAGTATTTT.

This chain joins TRBV11-2 and TRBJ2-7, with 7 bases fitting TRBD2. The ends lost 4 bases at V and 4 bases at J; junction bases unmatched: 7. CDR1 and CDR2 (germline): SGHAT, FQNNGV. CDR3 size: 14 residues. This chain's CDR3 is CASSSLGRRYEQYF. In nucleotides, the CDR3 is TGTGCCAGCAGCTCCCTCGGGAGGAGGTACGAGCAGTACTTC.

The chain joins TRBV11-2 to TRBJ2-7; tentative D call: TRBD2 (5 bases). The CDR3 is 18 residues long. Trimming took off 2 bases at V and 2 bases at J, with 22 bases between the two ends. From germline, CDR1 is SGHAT and CDR2 FQNNGV. CDR3 residues: CASSLFFSRTSDPYEQYF. The CDR3 bases are TGTGCCAGCAGCTTATTTTTTTCCCGGACTTCAGACCCCTACGAGCAGTACTTC.

The rearrangement uses TRBV27 and TRBJ2-7; 7 nucleotides line up with TRBD1. The CDR3 extends over 14 amino acids. The germline CDR1 and CDR2 sequences are MNHEY and SMNVEV (reference sequence). Trimming took 5 bases from V and 1 from J; bases not matched to a gene: 5. CDR3 in amino acids: CASSPGQSSYEQYF. CDR3 bases: TGTGCCAGCAGTCCGGGACAGTCATCCTACGAGCAGTACTTC.

This chain's CDR3 is CASKAGTGISYEQYF. The CDR3 bases are TGTGCCAGCAAGGCAGGGACAGGGATCTCCTACGAGCAGTACTTC. This chain joins TRBV27 and TRBJ2-7, with 9 bases aligning to TRBD1. The CDR3 is 15 residues long. CDR1 and CDR2 (germline): MNHEY, SMNVEV (reference sequence). After removal of 7 bases from V and 0 bases from J, the junction contained 7 bases not matched to a gene.

In the case of this clone: Other DNA variants within this sample encode the same CDR3. This chain links TRBV19 with TRBJ2-7; 13 bases map to TRBD2. The ends lost 6 bases at V and 3 bases at J; junction bases unmatched: 5. CDR3 size: 15 residues. Germline CDR1 reads LNHDA; CDR2 reads SQIVND (reference sequence). The CDR3 spells CASSIGTSGNYEQYF. The CDR3 region has the DNA TGTGCCAGTAGCATCGGGACTAGCGGGAACTACGAGCAGTACTTC.

This clone is a singleton in its sample. The CDR3 spells CASSAPRGSANEQFF. CDR3 nucleotides: TGTGCCAGCAGCGCACCCAGGGGGAGTGCGAATGAGCAGTTCTTC. The rearrangement uses TRBV7-9 and TRBJ2-1; 7 nucleotides align to TRBD1. The germline V gene encodes CDR1 SEHNR and CDR2 FQNEAQ (reference sequence). The V and J ends lost 5 bases and 7 bases, in that order; junction bases with no gene match: 11. This CDR3 spans 15 amino acids.

The chain links TRBV11-2 to TRBJ1-3, with no clear D. The CDR3 sequence is 11 residues long. Trimming left V 2 bases short and J 6 bases short, with 2 bases between. CDR1 and CDR2 (germline): SGHAT, FQNNGV. The CDR3 nucleotides are TGTGCCAGCAGCTTATCAAACACCATATATTTT. Protein product: CASSLSNTIYF.

The chain uses TRBV7-9 and TRBJ2-1; D is possibly TRBD1 (7 bases). From germline, CDR1 is SEHNR and CDR2 FQNEAQ (reference sequence). CDR3 length: 18 residues. V was pared by 9 bases and J by 2 bases, with 26 bases between. CDR3 DNA: TGTGCCAGTGTAAGACAGGGCCCGACTAGGGTTGCCTACAATGAGCAGTTCTTC. It translates to CASVRQGPTRVAYNEQFF.

With respect to this clone: Within the sample, other DNA sequences also encode this same CDR3. V gene TRBV5-4 combines with J gene TRBJ2-1, with 11 bases lining up with TRBD2. J lost 1 base, V lost 0 bases, and 0 bases had no gene match. Germline V gene data show CDR1 as SGHNT and CDR2 as YYREEE (reference sequence). This CDR3 is 16 amino acids long. CDR3 loop: CASSLGLAGSYNEQFF. In DNA, the CDR3 is TGTGCCAGCAGCTTGGGACTAGCGGGATCCTACAATGAGCAGTTCTTC.

The chain has TRBV19 and TRBJ1-5; D is perhaps TRBD1 (6 bases). The CDR3 consists of 13 residues. Germline CDR1 and CDR2: LNHDA and SQIVND (reference sequence). The ends were cut back, 3 bases at V and 9 bases at J, with 12 bases in the middle. CDR3 in DNA: TGTGCCAGTAGTATTACAGGGTGGGGGCCCCAGCATTTT. It specifies CASSITGWGPQHF.

The chain combines TRBV9 with TRBJ1-1, with D unresolved. This CDR3 has 13 amino acids. Per the germline V gene, CDR1 is SGDLS and CDR2 is YYNGEE. V was clipped by 2 bases and J by 4 bases, with 9 bases between them. The CDR3 spells CASSVNYGTEAFF. CDR3 DNA: TGTGCCAGCAGCGTTAATTACGGCACTGAAGCTTTCTTT.

J is TRBJ1-2 and V is TRBV6-5, with D hard to call. The germline CDR1 and CDR2 sequences are MNHEY and SVGAGI. The CDR3 is 12 amino acids. V lost 1 base and J 8 bases, leaving 8 bases between the germline ends. The CDR3 protein is CASSYFGEGYTF. The CDR3 region has the DNA TGTGCCAGCAGTTACTTCGGTGAAGGCTACACCTTC.

This clone was recorded a few times. This sequence joins TRBV29-1 and TRBJ1-1; tentative D call: TRBD1 (6 bases). The CDR3 spans 10 residues. With 5 bases removed from V and 8 bases from J, the gap between germline ends came to 9 bases. Germline-derived CDR1 and CDR2 are SQVTM and ANQGSEA. The CDR3 spells CSVTDSEAFF. Here the CDR3 DNA reads TGCAGCGTTACGGACAGCGAAGCTTTCTTT.

This sequence joins TRBV7-2 and TRBJ2-1; D unclear. Per germline, CDR1 SGHTA and CDR2 FQGNSA. The V end lost 5 bases, the J end lost 4 bases, and 18 bases lay between the germline ends. This CDR3 region has 16 residues. DNA of the CDR3: TGTGCCAGCAGCCCCCATTTTTTAGTAGGATACAATGAGCAGTTCTTC. This sequence encodes CASSPHFLVGYNEQFF.

This chain uses TRBV6-6 with TRBJ1-1, with 10 nucleotides matching TRBD1. Looked up from germline, CDR1 is MNHNY and CDR2 is SVGAGI (reference sequence). There are 15 residues in the CDR3. With 6 bases clipped from V and 2 bases from J, the junction kept 6 bases outside the gene matches. The CDR3 sequence: CASSPRTGGNTEAFF. DNA for the CDR3: TGTGCCAGCAGCCCCCGGACAGGGGGAAACACTGAAGCTTTCTTT.

The chain recombines TRBV18 with TRBJ1-1, with no clear D. CDR1 KGHSH and CDR2 LQKENI come from the germline V gene. The V and J ends lost 2 bases and 1 base respectively, with 14 bases between them. There are 16 residues in the CDR3. The CDR3 region has the DNA TGTGCCAGCTCACCATTAGGGCTTCGGAAGAACACTGAAGCTTTCTTT. Protein: CASSPLGLRKNTEAFF.

J is TRBJ2-1 and V is TRBV15; D may correspond to TRBD1 or TRBD2 (5 bases each). The germline CDR1 and CDR2 sequences are LNHNV and YYDKDF (reference sequence). Between the trimmed V and J ends, which lost 5 bases and 6 bases, there was a span of 17 bases. CDR3 length equals 15 residues. CDR3 sequence: CATSSGRPGGNEQFF. DNA for the CDR3: TGTGCCACCAGCTCGGGGAGACCTGGGGGCAATGAGCAGTTCTTC.

The chain recombines TRBV27 with TRBJ2-3; D uncertain. The CDR3 length is 13 residues. In germline, CDR1 is MNHEY, CDR2 SMNVEV (reference sequence). V lost 6 bases, J lost 1 base, and 8 bases lay in between. The CDR3 is CASSTRGTDTQYF. The DNA for the CDR3 is TGTGCCAGCAGCACTCGGGGCACAGATACGCAGTATTTT.

The chain couples TRBV7-9 to TRBJ2-5, with D maybe TRBD2 (6 bases). The V and J ends lost 1 base and 9 bases respectively, with 21 bases between them. Germline-derived CDR1 and CDR2 are SEHNR and FQNEAQ (reference sequence). The CDR3 contains 16 residues. CDR3 DNA sequence: TGTGCCAGCAGCTTAGTAACGGGAGTCCTAAGAGTGCCCCAGTACTTC. Residues: CASSLVTGVLRVPQYF.

The V and J genes are TRBV6-6 and TRBJ2-7; D may match TRBD1 or TRBD2 (5 bases each). Trimming pared 5 bases from V and 2 bases from J, leaving 13 bases between. CDR1 and CDR2 (germline): MNHNY, SVGAGI (reference sequence). CDR3 length: 14 residues. Written as DNA, the CDR3 is TGTGCCAGCAGTGGCCGGGACGGACCCTACGAGCAGTACTTC. This translates into CASSGRDGPYEQYF.

Points on this clone: The junction shows a germline mismatch at one end, possibly a read error. V gene TRBV2 combines with J gene TRBJ1-3, with D hard to call. This CDR3 spans 15 amino acids. CDR1 is SNHLY and CDR2 is FYNNEI in the germline V gene. CDR3: CASREDGSPGNTIYF. DNA of the CDR3: TGTGCCAGCAGAGAAGACGGGAGCCCCGGAAACACCATATATTTT.

The chain uses TRBV15 and TRBJ2-1; TRBD1 might be the D (6 bases). This CDR3 is built from 14 residues. Per the germline V gene, CDR1 is LNHNV and CDR2 is YYDKDF (reference sequence). The ends were cut back, 0 bases at V and 9 bases at J, with 12 bases in the middle. This CDR3 is CATSRDRGGSEQFF. In DNA, the CDR3 is TGTGCCACCAGCAGAGATCGTGGGGGCAGTGAGCAGTTCTTC.

The table lists this clone with a count of one. This chain links TRBV7-9 with TRBJ2-5, with D uncertain. Matching the DNA end better, TRBJ2-7 makes the J call doubtful. Per germline, CDR1 SEHNR and CDR2 FQNEAQ (reference sequence). This CDR3 is built from 14 residues. Written as DNA, the CDR3 is TGTGCCAGCAGCTTTCAAGGGCCCTCCTACGAGCAGTACTTC. Its protein product is CASSFQGPSYEQYF.

The rearrangement joins TRBV12-5 to TRBJ2-1, with a weak D call TRBD2 (6 bases). The germline gives CDR1 LGHNT, CDR2 FRNRAP. This CDR3 is built from 18 residues. Trimming removed 2 bases from V and 8 bases from J, with 25 bases in between. CDR3 in DNA: TGTGCTAGTGGTTTGCCCGACCCACGGGGGAGCGATAGGGATGAGCAGTTCTTC. It yields the protein CASGLPDPRGSDRDEQFF.